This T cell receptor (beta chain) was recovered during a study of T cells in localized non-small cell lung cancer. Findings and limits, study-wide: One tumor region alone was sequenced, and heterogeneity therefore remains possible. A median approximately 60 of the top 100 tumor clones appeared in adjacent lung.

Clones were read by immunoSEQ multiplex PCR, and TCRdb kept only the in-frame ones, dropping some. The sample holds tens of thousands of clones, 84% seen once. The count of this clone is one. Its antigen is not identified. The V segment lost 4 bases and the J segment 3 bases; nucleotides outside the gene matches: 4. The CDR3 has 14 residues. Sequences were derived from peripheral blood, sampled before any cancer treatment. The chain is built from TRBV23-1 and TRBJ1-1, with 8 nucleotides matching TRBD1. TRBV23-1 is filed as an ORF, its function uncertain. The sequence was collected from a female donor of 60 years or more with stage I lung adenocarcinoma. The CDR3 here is CASSPDRDDTEAFF. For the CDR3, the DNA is TGCGCCAGCAGTCCGGACAGGGACGACACTGAAGCTTTCTTT.